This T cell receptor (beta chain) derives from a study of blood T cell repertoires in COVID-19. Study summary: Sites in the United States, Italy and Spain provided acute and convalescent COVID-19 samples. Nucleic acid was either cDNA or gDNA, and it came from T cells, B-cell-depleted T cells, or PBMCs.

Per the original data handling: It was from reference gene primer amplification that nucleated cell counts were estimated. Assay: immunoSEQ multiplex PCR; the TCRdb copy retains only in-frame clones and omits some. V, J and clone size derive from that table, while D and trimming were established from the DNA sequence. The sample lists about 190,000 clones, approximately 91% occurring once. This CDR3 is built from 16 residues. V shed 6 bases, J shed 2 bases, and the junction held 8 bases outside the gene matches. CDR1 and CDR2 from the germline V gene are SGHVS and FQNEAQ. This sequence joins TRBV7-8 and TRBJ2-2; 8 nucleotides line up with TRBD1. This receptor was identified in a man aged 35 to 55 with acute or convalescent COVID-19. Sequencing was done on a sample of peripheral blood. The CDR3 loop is CASSFGQGGNTGELFF. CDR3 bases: TGTGCCAGCAGTTTTGGACAGGGCGGAAACACCGGGGAGCTGTTTTTT. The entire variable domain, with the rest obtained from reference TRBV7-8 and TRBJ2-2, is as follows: GAGVSQSPRYKVAKRGQDVALRCDPISGHVSLFWYQQALGQGPEFLTYFQNEAQLDKSGLPSDRFFAERPEGSVSTLKIQRTQQEDSAVYLCASSFGQGGNTGELFFGEGSRLTVL.